Detailed here is one TCR beta chain. The antigen remains unidentified. The cohort excluded patients with autoimmune disease history or systemic immunosuppression. This entry is derived from a study of OX40 agonist ivuxolimab in advanced cancers. Study information: Patients were treated with intravenous ivuxolimab, dosed at 0.01 to 10 mg/kg and infused every 2 weeks. Partial responses were achieved by three patients, one with hepatocellular carcinoma and two with cutaneous melanoma.

The CDR3 runs to 14 residues. Germline CDR1 and CDR2: GTSNPN and SVGIG (reference sequence). V dropped 1 base and J dropped 6; count of bases not matched to a gene: 6. Data came from immunoSEQ multiplex PCR; TCRdb stores just in-frame clones and leaves some out. The sample lists 14,000 or so clones, around three quarters seen once, with around 29% in the top ten. The study's findings and limits: The study observed clonal expansion of CD4+ and CD8+ blood T cells by week 6 at 0.1 to 3.0 mg/kg.

Here the sequenced sample was CD4+ or CD8+ T cells sorted from blood, taken in a trial of the OX40 agonist ivuxolimab. This TCR derives from an adult with an advanced solid tumor such as melanoma, head and neck, liver or kidney cancer. The V gene is TRBV30, the J gene TRBJ2-1; 7 bases agree with TRBD1. CDR3 protein: CAWSAKTGTNEQFF. Here the CDR3 DNA reads TGTGCCTGGAGTGCCAAGACAGGGACCAATGAGCAGTTCTTC.